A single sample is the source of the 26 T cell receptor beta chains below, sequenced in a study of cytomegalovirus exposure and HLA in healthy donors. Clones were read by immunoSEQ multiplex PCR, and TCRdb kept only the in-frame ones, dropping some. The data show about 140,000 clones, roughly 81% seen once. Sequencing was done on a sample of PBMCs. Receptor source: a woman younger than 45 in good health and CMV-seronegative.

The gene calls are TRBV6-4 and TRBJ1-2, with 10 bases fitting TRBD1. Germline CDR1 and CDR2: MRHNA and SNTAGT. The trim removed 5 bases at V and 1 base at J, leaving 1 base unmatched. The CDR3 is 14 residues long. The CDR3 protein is CASSRDRGNYGYTF. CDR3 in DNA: TGTGCCAGCAGTCGGGACAGGGGTAACTATGGCTACACCTTC.

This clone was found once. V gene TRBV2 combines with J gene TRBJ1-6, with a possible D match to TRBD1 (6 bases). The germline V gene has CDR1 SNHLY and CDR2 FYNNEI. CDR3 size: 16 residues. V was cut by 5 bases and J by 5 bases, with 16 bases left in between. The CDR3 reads CASSLQGSSNNSPLHF. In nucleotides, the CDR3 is TGTGCCAGCAGTCTACAGGGAAGCAGTAATAATTCACCCCTCCACTTT.

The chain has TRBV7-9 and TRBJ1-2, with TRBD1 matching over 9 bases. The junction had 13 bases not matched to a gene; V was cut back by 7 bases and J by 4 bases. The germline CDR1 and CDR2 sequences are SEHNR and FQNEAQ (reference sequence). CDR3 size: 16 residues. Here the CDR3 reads CASMRWTGTGTYGYTF. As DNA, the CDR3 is TGTGCCAGCATGAGGTGGACCGGGACAGGGACCTATGGCTACACCTTC.

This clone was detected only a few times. The CDR3: CASSRGTGEAFF. CDR3 DNA sequence: TGTGCCAGCAGCCGTGGGACAGGTGAAGCTTTCTTT. The chain has TRBV6-5 and TRBJ1-1, with 8 bases that match TRBD1. J gave up 7 bases and V 6 bases, and 4 bases lay outside the gene matches. The CDR3 spans 12 residues. Germline assignment: CDR1 MNHEY and CDR2 SVGAGI.

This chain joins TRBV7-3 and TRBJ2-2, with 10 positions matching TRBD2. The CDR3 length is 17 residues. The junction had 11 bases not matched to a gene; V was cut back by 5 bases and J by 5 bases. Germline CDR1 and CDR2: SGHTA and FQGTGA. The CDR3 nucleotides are TGTGCCAGCAGCCGTCAGAAACTAGCGGGGAGTACCGGGGAGCTGTTTTTT. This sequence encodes CASSRQKLAGSTGELFF.

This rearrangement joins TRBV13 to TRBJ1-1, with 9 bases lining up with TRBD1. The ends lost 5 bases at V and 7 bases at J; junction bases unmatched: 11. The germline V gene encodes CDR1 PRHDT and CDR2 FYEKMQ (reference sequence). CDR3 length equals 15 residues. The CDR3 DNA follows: TGTGCCAGCAGCCTAGCCCGGGACAGGGATAATGAAGCTTTCTTT. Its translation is CASSLARDRDNEAFF.

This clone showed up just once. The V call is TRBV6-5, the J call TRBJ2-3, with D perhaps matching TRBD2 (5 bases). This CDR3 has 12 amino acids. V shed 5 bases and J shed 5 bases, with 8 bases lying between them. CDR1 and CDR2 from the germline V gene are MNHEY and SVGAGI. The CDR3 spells CASSIGKDTQYF. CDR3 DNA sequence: TGTGCCAGCAGTATCGGGAAAGATACGCAGTATTTT.

In DNA form, the CDR3 reads TGTGCCAGCAGCTTAGGGTACAGGGGTTTCAACTCACCCCTCCACTTT. Encoded protein: CASSLGYRGFNSPLHF. The chain links TRBV11-2 to TRBJ1-6; 7 bases line up with TRBD1. Germline-derived CDR1 and CDR2 are SGHAT and FQNNGV. The ends lost 1 base at V and 10 bases at J; junction bases unmatched: 10. The CDR3 has 16 residues.

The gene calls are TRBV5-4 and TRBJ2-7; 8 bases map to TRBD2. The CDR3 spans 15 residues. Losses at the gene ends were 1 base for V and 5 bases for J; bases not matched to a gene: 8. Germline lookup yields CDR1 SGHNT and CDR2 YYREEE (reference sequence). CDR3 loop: CASSLQGGGFHEQYF. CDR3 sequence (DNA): TGTGCCAGCAGCTTGCAGGGCGGGGGGTTTCACGAGCAGTACTTC.

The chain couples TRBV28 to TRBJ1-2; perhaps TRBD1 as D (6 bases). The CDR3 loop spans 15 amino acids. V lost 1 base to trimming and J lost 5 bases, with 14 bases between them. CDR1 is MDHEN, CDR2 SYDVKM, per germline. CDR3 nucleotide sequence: TGTGCCAGCAGTTTATCTGTTCGACAGGCATATGGCTACACCTTC. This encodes CASSLSVRQAYGYTF.

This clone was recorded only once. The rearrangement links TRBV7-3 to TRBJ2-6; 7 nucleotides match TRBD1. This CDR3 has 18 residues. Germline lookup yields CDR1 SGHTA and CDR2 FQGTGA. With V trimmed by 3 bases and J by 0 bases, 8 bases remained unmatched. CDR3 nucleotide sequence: TGTGCCAGCAGCTTGATAGGGACAGCCAACTCTGGGGCCAACGTCCTGACTTTC. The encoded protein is CASSLIGTANSGANVLTF.

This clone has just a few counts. The CDR3 nucleotides are TGTGCCAGCAGTTACCGGGACAGGGCCTATGGCTACACCTTC. Its translation: CASSYRDRAYGYTF. The chain links TRBV6-5 to TRBJ1-2; 9 bases line up with TRBD1. Germline V gives CDR1 MNHEY, CDR2 SVGAGI. The junction had 2 bases not matched to a gene; V was cut back by 2 bases and J by 4 bases. CDR3 size: 14 residues.

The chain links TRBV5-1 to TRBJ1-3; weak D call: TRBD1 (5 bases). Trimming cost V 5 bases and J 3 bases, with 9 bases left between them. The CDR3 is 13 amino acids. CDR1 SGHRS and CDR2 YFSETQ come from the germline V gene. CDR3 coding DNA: TGCGCCAGCAGTAGGGGCGATGGAAACACCATATATTTT. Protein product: CASSRGDGNTIYF.

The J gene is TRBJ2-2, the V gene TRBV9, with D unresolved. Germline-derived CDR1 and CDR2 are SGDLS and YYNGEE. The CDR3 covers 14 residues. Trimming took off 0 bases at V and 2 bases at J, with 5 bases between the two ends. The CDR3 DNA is TGTGCCAGCAGCGTAGCTCCTAACACCGGGGAGCTGTTTTTT. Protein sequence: CASSVAPNTGELFF.

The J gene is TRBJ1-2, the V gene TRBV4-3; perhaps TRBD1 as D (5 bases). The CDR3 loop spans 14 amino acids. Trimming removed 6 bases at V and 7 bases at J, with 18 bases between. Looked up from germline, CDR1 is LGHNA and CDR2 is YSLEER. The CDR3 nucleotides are TGCGCCAGCAGACCGGACATACTCTCGGCTGGCTACACCTTC. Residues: CASRPDILSAGYTF.

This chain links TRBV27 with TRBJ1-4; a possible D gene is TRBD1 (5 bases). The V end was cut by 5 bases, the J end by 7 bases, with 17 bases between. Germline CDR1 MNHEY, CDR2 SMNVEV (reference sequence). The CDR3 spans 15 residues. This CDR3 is CASSPIVGGSEKLFF. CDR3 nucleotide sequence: TGTGCCAGCAGTCCCATCGTGGGGGGGAGTGAAAAACTGTTTTTT.

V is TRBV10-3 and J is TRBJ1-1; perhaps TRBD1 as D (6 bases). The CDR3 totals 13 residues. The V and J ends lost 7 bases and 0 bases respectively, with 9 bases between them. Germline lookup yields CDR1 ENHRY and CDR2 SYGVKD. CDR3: CAINAGVNTEAFF. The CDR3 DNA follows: TGTGCCATCAACGCAGGGGTGAACACTGAAGCTTTCTTT.

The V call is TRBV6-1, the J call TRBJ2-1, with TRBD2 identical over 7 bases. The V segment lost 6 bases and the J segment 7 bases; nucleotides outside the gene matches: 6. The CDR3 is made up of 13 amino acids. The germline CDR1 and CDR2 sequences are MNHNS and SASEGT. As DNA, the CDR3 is TGTGCCAGCAGGGAAAGCGGGGCGAATGAGCAGTTCTTC. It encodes CASRESGANEQFF.

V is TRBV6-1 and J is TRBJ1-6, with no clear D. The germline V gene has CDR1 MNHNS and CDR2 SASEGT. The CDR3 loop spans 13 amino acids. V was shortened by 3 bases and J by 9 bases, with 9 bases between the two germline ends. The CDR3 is CASSETLISPLHF. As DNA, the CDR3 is TGTGCCAGCAGTGAGACACTTATTTCACCCCTCCACTTT.

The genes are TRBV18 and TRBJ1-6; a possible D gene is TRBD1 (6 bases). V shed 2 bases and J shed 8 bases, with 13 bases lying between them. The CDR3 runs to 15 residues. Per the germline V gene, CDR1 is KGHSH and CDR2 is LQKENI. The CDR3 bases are TGTGCCAGCTCACCATACCAGGGGCCAGATTCACCCCTCCACTTT. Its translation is CASSPYQGPDSPLHF.

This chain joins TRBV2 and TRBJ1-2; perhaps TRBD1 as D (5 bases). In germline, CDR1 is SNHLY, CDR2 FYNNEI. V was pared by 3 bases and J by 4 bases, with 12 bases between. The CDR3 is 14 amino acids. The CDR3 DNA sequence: TGTGCCAGCAGTGACGGGGGGGACTTCTATGGCTACACCTTC. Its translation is CASSDGGDFYGYTF. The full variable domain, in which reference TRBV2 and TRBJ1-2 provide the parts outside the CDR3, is EPEVTQTPSHQVTQMGQEVILRCVPISNHLYFYWYRQILGQKVEFLVSFYNNEISEKSEIFDDQFSVERPDGSNFTLKIRSTKLEDSAMYFCASSDGGDFYGYTFGSGTRLTVV.

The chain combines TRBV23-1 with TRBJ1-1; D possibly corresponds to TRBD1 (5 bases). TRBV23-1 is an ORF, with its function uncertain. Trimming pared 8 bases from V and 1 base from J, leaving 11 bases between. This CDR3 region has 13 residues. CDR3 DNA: TGCGCCAGCTGGGGCGGAACGAACACTGAAGCTTTCTTT. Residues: CASWGGTNTEAFF.

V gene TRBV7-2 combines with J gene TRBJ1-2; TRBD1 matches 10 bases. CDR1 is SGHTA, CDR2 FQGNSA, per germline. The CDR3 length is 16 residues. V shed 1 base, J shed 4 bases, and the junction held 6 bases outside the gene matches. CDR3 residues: CASSLGSGQGIYGYTF. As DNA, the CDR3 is TGTGCCAGCAGCTTAGGTTCGGGACAGGGGATCTATGGCTACACCTTC.

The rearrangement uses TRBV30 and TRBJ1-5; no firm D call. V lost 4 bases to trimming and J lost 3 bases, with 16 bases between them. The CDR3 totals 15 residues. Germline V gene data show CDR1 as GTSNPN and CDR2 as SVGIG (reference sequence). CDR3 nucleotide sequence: TGTGCCTGGAAACTTGGAGGGTGGGTCAATCAGCCCCAGCATTTT. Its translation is CAWKLGGWVNQPQHF.

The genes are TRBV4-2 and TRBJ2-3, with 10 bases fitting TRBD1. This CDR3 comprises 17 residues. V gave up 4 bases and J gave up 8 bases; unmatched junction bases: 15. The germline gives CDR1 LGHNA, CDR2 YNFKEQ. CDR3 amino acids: CASSLNGGTGVFGTQYF. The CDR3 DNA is TGTGCCAGCAGCCTCAATGGTGGGACAGGGGTTTTCGGTACGCAGTATTTT.

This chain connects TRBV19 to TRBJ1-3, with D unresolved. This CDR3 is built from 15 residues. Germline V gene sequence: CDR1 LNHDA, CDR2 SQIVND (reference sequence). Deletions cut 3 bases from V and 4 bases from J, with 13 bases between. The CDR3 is CASSIAVFQGNTIYF. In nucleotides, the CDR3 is TGTGCCAGTAGTATTGCTGTCTTTCAGGGAAACACCATATATTTT. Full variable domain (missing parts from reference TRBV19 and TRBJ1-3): DGGITQSPKYLFRKEGQNVTLSCEQNLNHDAMYWYRQDPGQGLRLIYYSQIVNDFQKGDIAEGYSVSREKKESFPLTVTSAQKNPTAFYLCASSIAVFQGNTIYFGEGSWLTVV.